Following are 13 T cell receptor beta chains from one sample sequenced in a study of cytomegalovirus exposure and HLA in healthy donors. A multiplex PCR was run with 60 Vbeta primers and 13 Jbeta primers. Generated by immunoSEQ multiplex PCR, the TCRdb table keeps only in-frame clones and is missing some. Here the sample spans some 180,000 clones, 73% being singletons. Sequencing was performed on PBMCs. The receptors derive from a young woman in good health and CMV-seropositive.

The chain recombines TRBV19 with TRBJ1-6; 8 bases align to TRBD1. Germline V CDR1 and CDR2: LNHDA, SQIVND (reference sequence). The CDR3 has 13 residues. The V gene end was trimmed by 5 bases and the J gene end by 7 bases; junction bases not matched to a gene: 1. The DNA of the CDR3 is TGTGCCAGTAGTCAGGGGGCAAATTCACCCCTCCACTTT. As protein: CASSQGANSPLHF.

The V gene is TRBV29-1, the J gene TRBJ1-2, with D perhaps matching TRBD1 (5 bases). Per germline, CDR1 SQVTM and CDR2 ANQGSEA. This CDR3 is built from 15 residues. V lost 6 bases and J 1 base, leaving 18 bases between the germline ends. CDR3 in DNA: TGCAGCGTGGACCCCCCAGGGCCGGGTAACTATGGCTACACCTTC. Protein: CSVDPPGPGNYGYTF.

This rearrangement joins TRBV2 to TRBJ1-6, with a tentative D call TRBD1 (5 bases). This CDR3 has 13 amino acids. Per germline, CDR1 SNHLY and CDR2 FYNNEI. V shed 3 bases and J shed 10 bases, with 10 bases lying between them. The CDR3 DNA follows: TGTGCCAGCAGTGACTCAGGGCTCTCACCCCTCCACTTT. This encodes CASSDSGLSPLHF.

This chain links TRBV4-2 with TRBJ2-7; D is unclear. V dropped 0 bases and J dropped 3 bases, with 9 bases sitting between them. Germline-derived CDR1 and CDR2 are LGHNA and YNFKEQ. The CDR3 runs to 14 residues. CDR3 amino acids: CASSQERLFYEQYF. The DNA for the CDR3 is TGTGCCAGCAGCCAAGAGAGACTCTTCTACGAGCAGTACTTC.

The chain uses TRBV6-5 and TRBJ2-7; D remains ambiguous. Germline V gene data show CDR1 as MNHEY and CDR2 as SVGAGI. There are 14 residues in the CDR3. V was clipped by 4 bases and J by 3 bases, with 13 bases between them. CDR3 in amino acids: CASSSSTDIYEQYF. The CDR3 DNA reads TGTGCCAGCAGTTCGTCGACCGACATCTACGAGCAGTACTTC.

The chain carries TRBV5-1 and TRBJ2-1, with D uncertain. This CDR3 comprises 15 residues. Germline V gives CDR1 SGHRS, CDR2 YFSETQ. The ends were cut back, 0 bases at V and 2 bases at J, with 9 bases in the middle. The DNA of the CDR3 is TGCGCCAGCAGCTTGGCCTGGCAGACCTACAATGAGCAGTTCTTC. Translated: CASSLAWQTYNEQFF.

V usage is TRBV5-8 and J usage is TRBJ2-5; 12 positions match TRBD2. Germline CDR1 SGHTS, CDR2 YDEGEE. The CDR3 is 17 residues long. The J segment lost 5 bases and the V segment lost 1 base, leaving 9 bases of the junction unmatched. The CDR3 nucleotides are TGTGCCAGCAGCTTGTCAAGACTAGCGGGGGTGTTTGAGACCCAGTACTTC. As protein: CASSLSRLAGVFETQYF.

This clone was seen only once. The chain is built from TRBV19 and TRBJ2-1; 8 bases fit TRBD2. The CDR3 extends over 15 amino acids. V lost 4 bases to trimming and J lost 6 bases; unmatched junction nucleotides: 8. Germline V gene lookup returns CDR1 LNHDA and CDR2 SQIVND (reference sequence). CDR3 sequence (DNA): TGTGCCAGTAGTAGGACTAGCTATACGATCAATGAGCAGTTCTTC. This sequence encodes CASSRTSYTINEQFF.

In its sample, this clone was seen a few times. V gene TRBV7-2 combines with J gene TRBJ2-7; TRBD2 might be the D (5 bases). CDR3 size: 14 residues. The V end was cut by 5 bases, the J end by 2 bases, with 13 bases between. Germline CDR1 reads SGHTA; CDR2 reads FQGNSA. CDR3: CASSPRLLTYEQYF. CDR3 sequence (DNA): TGTGCCAGCAGCCCAAGACTACTAACCTACGAGCAGTACTTC.

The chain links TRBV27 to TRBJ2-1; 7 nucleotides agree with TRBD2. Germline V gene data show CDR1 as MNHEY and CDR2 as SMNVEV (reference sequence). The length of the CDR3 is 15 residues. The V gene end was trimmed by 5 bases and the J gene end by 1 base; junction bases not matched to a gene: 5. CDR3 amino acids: CASSRRLASYNEQFF. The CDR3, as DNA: TGTGCCAGCAGTCGGCGACTAGCTTCCTACAATGAGCAGTTCTTC.

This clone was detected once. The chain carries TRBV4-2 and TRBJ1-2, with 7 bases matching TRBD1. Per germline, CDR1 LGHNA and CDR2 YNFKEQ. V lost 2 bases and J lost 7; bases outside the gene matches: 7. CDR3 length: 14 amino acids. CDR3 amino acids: CASSQTGTALGYTF. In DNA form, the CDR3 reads TGTGCCAGCAGCCAAACCGGGACAGCTCTTGGCTACACCTTC.

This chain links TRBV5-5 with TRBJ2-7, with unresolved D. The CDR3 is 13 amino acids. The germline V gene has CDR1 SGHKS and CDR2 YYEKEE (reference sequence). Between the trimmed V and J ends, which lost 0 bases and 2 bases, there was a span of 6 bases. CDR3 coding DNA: TGTGCCAGCAGCTTGGGACACCCCTACGAGCAGTACTTC. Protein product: CASSLGHPYEQYF. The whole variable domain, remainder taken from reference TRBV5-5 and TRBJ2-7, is DAGVTQSPTHLIKTRGQQVTLRCSPISGHKSVSWYQQVLGQGPQFIFQYYEKEERGRGNFPDRFSARQFPNYSSELNVNALLLGDSALYLCASSLGHPYEQYFGPGTRLTVT.

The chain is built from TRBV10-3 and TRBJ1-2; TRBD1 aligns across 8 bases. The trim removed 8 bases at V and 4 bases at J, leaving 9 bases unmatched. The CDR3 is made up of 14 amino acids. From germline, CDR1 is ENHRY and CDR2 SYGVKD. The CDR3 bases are TGTGCCATCCTCAAGACAGGGGCCGTCTATGGCTACACCTTC. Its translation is CAILKTGAVYGYTF.